The clone carrying this T cell receptor (beta chain) was seen only a few times. From germline, CDR1 is KGHDR and CDR2 SFDVKD. With 3 bases clipped from V and 4 bases from J, the junction kept 6 bases outside the gene matches. The CDR3 consists of 15 residues. This record belongs to a study of blood T cell repertoires in COVID-19. Study-level information: Both acute and convalescent COVID-19 samples were obtained from the United States, Italy and Spain.

Using immunoSEQ multiplex PCR, the repertoire was profiled, and TCRdb retains in-frame clones only, with some absent. Here the sample spans 35,000 to 50,000 clones, about three quarters being singletons. V usage is TRBV24-1 and J usage is TRBJ2-3, with 7 bases aligning to TRBD1. The sequenced sample consisted of peripheral blood. The sequence came from a man between 65 and 80 years old with active or convalescent COVID-19. CDR3 nucleotide sequence: TGTGCCACCAGTGATCCAAGACAGGGCGCAGATACGCAGTATTTT. As protein: CATSDPRQGADTQYF.